This entry concerns a single T cell receptor beta chain. The entry originates in a study of blood T cell repertoires in COVID-19. As for the study in general: The cDNA or gDNA used as material had been derived from T cells, B-cell-depleted T cells, or PBMCs.

Original processing methods: Reference gene primer amplification yielded estimated nucleated cell counts. The assay was immunoSEQ multiplex PCR, and TCRdb's table has in-frame clones only and misses some. The V and J calls and the clone size are those of that table, but D and trimming were determined from the DNA. Here the sample spans roughly 200,000 clones, around 84% being singletons. Germline trimming cut 4 bases from V and 6 bases from J; bases unmatched to any gene: 5. Germline assignment: CDR1 ENHRY and CDR2 SYGVKD. The CDR3 extends over 15 amino acids. The chain combines TRBV10-3 with TRBJ2-1; 11 bases align to TRBD2. The sequenced material came from peripheral blood. The TCR was taken from a woman aged 80 or over with acute or convalescent COVID-19. The chain's CDR3 is CAISVLAGGRNEQFF. CDR3 DNA: TGTGCCATCAGTGTTTTAGCGGGAGGGCGCAATGAGCAGTTCTTC.